One sample yielded the 6 T cell receptor beta chains listed below, sequenced in a study of shared clonotypes between healthy human individuals. It was CD45RO-negative cells, positively selected for CCR7, that made up naive CD8 cells, with terminally differentiated effector memory CD45RA+ cells excluded. Using immunoSEQ multiplex PCR, the repertoire was profiled, and TCRdb retains in-frame clones only, with some absent. This sample has almost 700,000 clones, with about 90% found just once. Sequencing was carried out using naive CD8+ T cells sorted from blood. The origin of the receptors is a man younger than 40 in good health.

A word on this clone: One end of the junction does not line up with germline, which may come from a read error. The chain recombines TRBV6-5 with TRBJ1-2, with D maybe TRBD1 (6 bases). The CDR3 consists of 16 residues. Germline-derived CDR1 and CDR2 are MNHEY and SVGAGI. The CDR3, as DNA: TGTGCCAGCAGCTACTCCGGAACGACAGGCGACTATGGCTACACCTTC. Its protein is CASSYSGTTGDYGYTF.

The rearrangement links TRBV7-9 to TRBJ1-2; D ambiguous. V gave up 1 base and J gave up 4 bases, with 10 bases separating them. Germline CDR1 reads SEHNR; CDR2 reads FQNEAQ (reference sequence). CDR3 length equals 14 residues. The CDR3 region has the DNA TGTGCCAGCAGCTTAGGCGACTCTCTCTATGGCTACACCTTC. This translates into CASSLGDSLYGYTF. Supplemented by reference TRBV7-9 and TRBJ1-2, the full variable domain reads DTGVSQNPRHKITKRGQNVTFRCDPISEHNRLYWYRQTLGQGPEFLTYFQNEAQLEKSRLLSDRFSAERPKGSFSTLEIQRTEQGDSAMYLCASSLGDSLYGYTFGSGTRLTVV.

This clone was detected only once. Other DNA sequences in the same sample also yield this CDR3. This chain links TRBV7-9 with TRBJ2-1; D perhaps matches TRBD1 (8 bases). Germline loops: CDR1 SEHNR, CDR2 FQNEAQ (reference sequence). Trimming removed 6 bases at V and 7 bases at J, with 13 bases between. The CDR3 spans 13 residues. The DNA of the CDR3 is TGTGCCAGCAGTCTACAGGGGGGGAATGAGCAGTTCTTC. This translates into CASSLQGGNEQFF.

This rearrangement joins TRBV30 to TRBJ2-3, with 7 bases matching TRBD2. CDR1 GTSNPN and CDR2 SVGIG come from the germline V gene (reference sequence). This CDR3 has 12 amino acids. V trimming: 8 bases; J trimming: 5 bases; junction bases outside the gene matches: 7. The CDR3 loop is CALGGTEDTQYF. CDR3 sequence (DNA): TGTGCCCTGGGGGGGACTGAAGATACGCAGTATTTT.

This rearrangement joins TRBV6-5 to TRBJ1-1, with unresolved D. CDR1 and CDR2 from the germline V gene are MNHEY and SVGAGI. V lost 4 bases, J lost 7 bases, and 16 bases lay in between. The length of the CDR3 is 14 residues. CDR3 DNA sequence: TGTGCCAGCAGTTTGGTACAGCGGGCCCTTGAAGCTTTCTTT. It yields the protein CASSLVQRALEAFF.

The rearrangement joins TRBV5-1 to TRBJ1-2; no definite D call. The CDR3 has 14 residues. V gave up 7 bases and J gave up 4 bases, with 17 bases separating them. Germline V gene data show CDR1 as SGHRS and CDR2 as YFSETQ. The CDR3 nucleotides are TGCGCCAGCCGCTGGGGAAGGGTCGGCTATGGCTACACCTTC. This codes for CASRWGRVGYGYTF.